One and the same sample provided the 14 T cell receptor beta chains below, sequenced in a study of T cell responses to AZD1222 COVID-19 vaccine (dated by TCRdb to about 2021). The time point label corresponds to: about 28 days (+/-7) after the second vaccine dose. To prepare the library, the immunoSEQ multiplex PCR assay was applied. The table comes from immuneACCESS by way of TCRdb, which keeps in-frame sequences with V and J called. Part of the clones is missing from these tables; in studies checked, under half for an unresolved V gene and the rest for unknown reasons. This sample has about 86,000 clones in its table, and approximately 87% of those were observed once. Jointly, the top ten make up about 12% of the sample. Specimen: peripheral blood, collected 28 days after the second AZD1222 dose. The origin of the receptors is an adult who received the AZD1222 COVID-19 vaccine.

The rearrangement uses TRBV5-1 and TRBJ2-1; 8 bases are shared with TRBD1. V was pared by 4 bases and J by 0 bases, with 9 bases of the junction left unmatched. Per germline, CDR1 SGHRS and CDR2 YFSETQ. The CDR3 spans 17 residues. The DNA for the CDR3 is TGCGCCAGCAGCACCGGACAGGGTGTCAGCTCCTACAATGAGCAGTTCTTC. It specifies CASSTGQGVSSYNEQFF.

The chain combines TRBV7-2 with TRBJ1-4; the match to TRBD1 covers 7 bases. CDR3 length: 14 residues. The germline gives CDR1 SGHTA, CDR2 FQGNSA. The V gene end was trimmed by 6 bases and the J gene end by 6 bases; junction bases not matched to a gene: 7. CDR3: CASRLGQQYEKLFF. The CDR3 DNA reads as TGTGCCAGCAGATTGGGACAGCAATATGAAAAACTGTTTTTT.

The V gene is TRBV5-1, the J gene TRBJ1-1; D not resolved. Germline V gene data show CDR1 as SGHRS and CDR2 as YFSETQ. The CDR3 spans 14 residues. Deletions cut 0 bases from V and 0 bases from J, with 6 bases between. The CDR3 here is CASSLDHLNTEAFF. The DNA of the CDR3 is TGCGCCAGCAGCTTGGACCATCTGAACACTGAAGCTTTCTTT. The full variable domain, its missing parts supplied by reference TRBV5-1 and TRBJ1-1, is KAGVTQTPRYLIKTRGQQVTLSCSPISGHRSVSWYQQTPGQGLQFLFEYFSETQRNKGNFPGRFSGRQFSNSRSEMNVSTLELGDSALYLCASSLDHLNTEAFFGQGTRLTVV.

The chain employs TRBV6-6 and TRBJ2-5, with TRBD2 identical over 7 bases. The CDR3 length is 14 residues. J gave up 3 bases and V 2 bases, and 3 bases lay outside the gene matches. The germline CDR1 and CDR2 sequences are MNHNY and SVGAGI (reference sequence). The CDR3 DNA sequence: TGTGCCAGCAGTTACGGGGGAGGGGAAGAGACCCAGTACTTC. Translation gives CASSYGGGEETQYF.

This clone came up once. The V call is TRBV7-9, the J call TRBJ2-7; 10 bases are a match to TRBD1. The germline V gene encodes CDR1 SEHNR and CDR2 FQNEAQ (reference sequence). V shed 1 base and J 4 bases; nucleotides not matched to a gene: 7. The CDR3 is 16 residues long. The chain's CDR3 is CASSLGPTGGGYEQYF. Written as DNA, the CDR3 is TGTGCCAGCAGCTTAGGGCCGACAGGGGGCGGGTACGAGCAGTACTTC.

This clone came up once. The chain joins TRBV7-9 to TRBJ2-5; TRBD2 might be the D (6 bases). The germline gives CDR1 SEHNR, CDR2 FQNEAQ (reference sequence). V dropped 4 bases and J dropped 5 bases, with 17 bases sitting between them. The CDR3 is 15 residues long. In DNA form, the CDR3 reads TGTGCCAGCAGCTCGGGACTTAGTCACACGGAGACCCAGTACTTC. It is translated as CASSSGLSHTETQYF.

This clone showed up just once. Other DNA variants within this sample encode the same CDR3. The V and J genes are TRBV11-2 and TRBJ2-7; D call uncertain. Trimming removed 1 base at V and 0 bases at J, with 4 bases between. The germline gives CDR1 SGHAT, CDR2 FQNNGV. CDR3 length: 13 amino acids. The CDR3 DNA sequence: TGTGCCAGCAGCTTAGGGGGCTCCTACGAGCAGTACTTC. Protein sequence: CASSLGGSYEQYF.

CDR3 region: CASSLPDNEQFF. For the CDR3, the DNA is TGTGCCAGCAGTTTACCCGATAATGAGCAGTTCTTC. The gene calls are TRBV27 and TRBJ2-1, with D unclear. Trimming shortened V by 2 bases and J by 7 bases, and 6 bases separated the two germline ends. Germline values: CDR1 MNHEY, CDR2 SMNVEV (reference sequence). This CDR3 contains 12 residues.

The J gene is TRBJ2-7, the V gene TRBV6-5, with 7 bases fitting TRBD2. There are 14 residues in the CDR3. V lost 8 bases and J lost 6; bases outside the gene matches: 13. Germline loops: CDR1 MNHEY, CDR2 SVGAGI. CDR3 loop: CASRAGLGRGEQYF. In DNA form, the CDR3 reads TGTGCCAGCCGAGCTGGACTAGGAAGGGGCGAGCAGTACTTC.

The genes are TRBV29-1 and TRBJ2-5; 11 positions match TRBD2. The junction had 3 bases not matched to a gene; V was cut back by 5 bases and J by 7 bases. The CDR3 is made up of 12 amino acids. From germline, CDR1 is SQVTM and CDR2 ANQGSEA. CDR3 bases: TGCAGCGTTACTAGCGGGAGTGGGACCCAGTACTTC. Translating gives CSVTSGSGTQYF.

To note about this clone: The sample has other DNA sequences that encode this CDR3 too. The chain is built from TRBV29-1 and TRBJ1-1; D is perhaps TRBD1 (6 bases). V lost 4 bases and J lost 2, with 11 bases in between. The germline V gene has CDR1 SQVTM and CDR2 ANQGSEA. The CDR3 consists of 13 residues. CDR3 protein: CSVGAGVNTEAFF. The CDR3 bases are TGCAGCGTTGGAGCAGGGGTCAACACTGAAGCTTTCTTT. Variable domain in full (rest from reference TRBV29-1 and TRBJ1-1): SAVISQKPSRDICQRGTSLTIQCQVDSQVTMMFWYRQQPGQSLTLIATANQGSEATYESGFVIDKFPISRPNLTFSTLTVSNMSPEDSSIYLCSVGAGVNTEAFFGQGTRLTVV.

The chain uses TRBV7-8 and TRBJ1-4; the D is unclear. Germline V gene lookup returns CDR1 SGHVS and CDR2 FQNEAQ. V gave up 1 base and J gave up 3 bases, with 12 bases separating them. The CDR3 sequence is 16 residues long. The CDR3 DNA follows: TGTGCCAGCAGCTTAGATTTACCGGAGCCTAATGAAAAACTGTTTTTT. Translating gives CASSLDLPEPNEKLFF. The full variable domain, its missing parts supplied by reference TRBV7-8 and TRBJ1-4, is GAGVSQSPRYKVAKRGQDVALRCDPISGHVSLFWYQQALGQGPEFLTYFQNEAQLDKSGLPSDRFFAERPEGSVSTLKIQRTQQEDSAVYLCASSLDLPEPNEKLFFGSGTQLSVL.

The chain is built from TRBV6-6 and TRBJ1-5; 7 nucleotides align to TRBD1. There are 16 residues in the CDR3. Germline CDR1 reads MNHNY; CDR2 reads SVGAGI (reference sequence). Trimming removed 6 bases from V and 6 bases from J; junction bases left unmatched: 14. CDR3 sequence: CASRRSTGRYVQPQHF. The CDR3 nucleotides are TGTGCCAGCAGGCGATCGACAGGGAGGTATGTTCAGCCCCAGCATTTT.

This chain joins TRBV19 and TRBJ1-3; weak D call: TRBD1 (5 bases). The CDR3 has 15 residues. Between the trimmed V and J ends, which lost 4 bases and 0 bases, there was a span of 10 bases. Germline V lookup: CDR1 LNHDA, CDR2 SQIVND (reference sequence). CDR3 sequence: CASSTYRSSGNTIYF. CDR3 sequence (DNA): TGTGCCAGTAGTACGTACAGGAGCTCTGGAAACACCATATATTTT. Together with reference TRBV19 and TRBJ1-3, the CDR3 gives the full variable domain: DGGITQSPKYLFRKEGQNVTLSCEQNLNHDAMYWYRQDPGQGLRLIYYSQIVNDFQKGDIAEGYSVSREKKESFPLTVTSAQKNPTAFYLCASSTYRSSGNTIYFGEGSWLTVV.